The source of this TCR beta chain is a study of blood T cell repertoires in COVID-19. Libraries were prepared by immunoSEQ multiplex PCR; TCRdb keeps only in-frame clonotypes and omits some of them. The sample carries 250,000 to 300,000 clones, under 90% recorded once. The germline V and J ends were trimmed by 4 bases and 0 bases, with 10 bases remaining between them. The CDR3 has 15 amino acids. Looked up from germline, CDR1 is MNHEY and CDR2 is SVGEGT. Researchers sorted participants into cohorts using their self-reported clinical history. The sequenced material came from PBMCs or T cells enriched from blood (not recorded which). The TCR sequence derives from a man aged 18-30 years who had recovered from COVID-19. This rearrangement joins TRBV6-2 or TRBV6-3 to TRBJ1-3; D possibly corresponds to TRBD1 (6 bases). CDR3 sequence (DNA): TGTGCCAGCAGTTTGTCCAGGGGCTCTGGAAACACCATATATTTT. Amino acid sequence: CASSLSRGSGNTIYF.